This is a list of T cell receptor beta chains from one sample in a study of CD8 T cells in Susac syndrome. MiXCR, run by TCRdb on the immunoSEQ multiplex PCR reads, gives a single entry per CDR3 protein. The table lists about 150,000 distinct CDR3 sequences, 85% to 95% of them singletons. The sample comprised CD4+ T cells from PBMCs. The receptors shown here come from a human donor with Susac syndrome. The CDR3 runs from the conserved cysteine through the conserved F or W. The D gene is left open where the match is weak. Clone size is not always given. Where it is, it says once, few, many or a class for expanded clones.

clone_size: NA
j_call: TRBJ2-3
v_call: TRBV20-1
d_call: TRBD2
cdr3_nt: TGCAGTGCTCGCCTAGCGGGGACTAAAGATACGCAGTATTTT
cdr3_aa: CSARLAGTKDTQYF

clone_size: NA
j_call: TRBJ1-2
v_call: TRBV4-1
d_call: NA
cdr3_nt: TGCGCCAGCAGCCAGGAAGGGGGTAGGAGCGACTATGGCTACACCTTC
cdr3_aa: CASSQEGGRSDYGYTF

clone_size: NA
j_call: TRBJ1-6
v_call: TRBV29-1
d_call: NA
cdr3_nt: TGCAGCGTTGGGCAGCCGAATTCACCCCTCCACTTT
cdr3_aa: CSVGQPNSPLHF

clone_size: once
j_call: TRBJ2-5
v_call: TRBV6-5
d_call: NA
cdr3_nt: TGTGCCAGCAGTTTTACAGGCGGGGAGACCCAGTACTTC
cdr3_aa: CASSFTGGETQYF

clone_size: NA
j_call: TRBJ2-7
v_call: TRBV9
d_call: TRBD2
cdr3_nt: TGTGCCAGCAGCGTAGGTGGCGGGGGAGGCTCCTACGAGCAGTACTTC
cdr3_aa: CASSVGGGGGSYEQYF

clone_size: NA
j_call: TRBJ2-5
v_call: TRBV4-1
d_call: NA
cdr3_nt: TGCGCCAGCAGCCAGGGTGGGGTACAAGAGACCCAGTACTTC
cdr3_aa: CASSQGGVQETQYF

clone_size: once
j_call: TRBJ2-3
v_call: TRBV20-1
d_call: NA
cdr3_nt: TGCAGTTTGACCCGGGGGTGGGCAGATACGCAGTATTTT
cdr3_aa: CSLTRGWADTQYF

clone_size: NA
j_call: TRBJ2-7
v_call: TRBV3-1
d_call: TRBD2
cdr3_nt: TGTGCCAGCAGCGGACTAGCGGGTCTCCGCATGCACTACGAGCAGTACTTC
cdr3_aa: CASSGLAGLRMHYEQYF

clone_size: NA
j_call: TRBJ2-7
v_call: TRBV25-1
d_call: TRBD2
cdr3_nt: TGTGCCAGCAGTGTTGCGGGGGGGCCCCCTCTATACGAGCAGTACTTC
cdr3_aa: CASSVAGGPPLYEQYF

clone_size: NA
j_call: TRBJ2-4
v_call: TRBV7-9
d_call: NA
cdr3_nt: TGTGCCAGCAGCCCCCCGGGGACCGCCAAAAACATTCAGTACTTC
cdr3_aa: CASSPPGTAKNIQYF

clone_size: NA
j_call: TRBJ2-7
v_call: TRBV6-6
d_call: TRBD2
cdr3_nt: TGTGCCAGCAGTTCCGTTAGCGGGGGCTACGAGCAGTACTTC
cdr3_aa: CASSSVSGGYEQYF

clone_size: once
j_call: TRBJ1-4
v_call: TRBV6-1
d_call: NA
cdr3_nt: TGTGCCAGCAGGAAAACAGAGACCACTAATGAAAAACTGTTTTTT
cdr3_aa: CASRKTETTNEKLFF

clone_size: NA
j_call: TRBJ2-3
v_call: TRBV2
d_call: NA
cdr3_nt: TGTGCCAGCAGAGGACGAACAGATACGCAGTATTTT
cdr3_aa: CASRGRTDTQYF

clone_size: NA
j_call: TRBJ2-7
v_call: TRBV3-1
d_call: NA
cdr3_nt: TGTGCCAGCAGCCAAGCACAGGGGGGGTACGAGCAGTACTTC
cdr3_aa: CASSQAQGGYEQYF

clone_size: NA
j_call: TRBJ2-2
v_call: TRBV5-1
d_call: NA
cdr3_nt: TGCGCCAGCAGCCCACGAGCTTTGGAGTCCGGGGAGCTGTTTTTT
cdr3_aa: CASSPRALESGELFF

clone_size: NA
j_call: TRBJ1-2
v_call: TRBV27
d_call: NA
cdr3_nt: TGTGCCAGCAGTCCGATGGGGGTGGGCACCGGCTACACCTTC
cdr3_aa: CASSPMGVGTGYTF

clone_size: few
j_call: TRBJ2-5
v_call: TRBV7-8
d_call: NA
cdr3_nt: TGTGCCAGCAGCCAGATGGAGACCCAGTACTTC
cdr3_aa: CASSQMETQYF

clone_size: NA
j_call: TRBJ2-7
v_call: TRBV20-1
d_call: NA
cdr3_nt: TGCAGTGCTAGAATGGACTCAGCAGCCCACGAGCAGTACTTC
cdr3_aa: CSARMDSAAHEQYF

clone_size: NA
j_call: TRBJ2-7
v_call: TRBV4-2
d_call: NA
cdr3_nt: TGTGCCAGCAGCCGAGGGGACCATTCCTACGAGCAGTACTTC
cdr3_aa: CASSRGDHSYEQYF

clone_size: NA
j_call: TRBJ2-7
v_call: TRBV29-1
d_call: NA
cdr3_nt: TGCAGCGTGATGACAACCCCTAGCTCCTACGAGCAGTACTTC
cdr3_aa: CSVMTTPSSYEQYF

clone_size: NA
j_call: TRBJ1-6
v_call: TRBV27
d_call: NA
cdr3_nt: TGTGCCAGCAGTTTATCGTTTACATTGGGGTCATCCCTCCACTTT
cdr3_aa: CASSLSFTLGSSLHF

clone_size: NA
j_call: TRBJ2-3
v_call: TRBV7-8
d_call: NA
cdr3_nt: TGTGCCAGCAGAAAGGGGGGCCCAGGCACAGATACGCAGTATTTT
cdr3_aa: CASRKGGPGTDTQYF

clone_size: NA
j_call: TRBJ1-1
v_call: TRBV4-3
d_call: TRBD1
cdr3_nt: TGCGCCAGCAGCCAAGATGGACAGGGAGAAGCTTTCTTT
cdr3_aa: CASSQDGQGEAFF

clone_size: once
j_call: TRBJ2-7
v_call: TRBV14
d_call: NA
cdr3_nt: TGTGCCAGCAGCCAAGCGGCCTTCGCCCCCGAGCAGTACTTC
cdr3_aa: CASSQAAFAPEQYF

clone_size: few
j_call: TRBJ1-1
v_call: TRBV20-1
d_call: NA
cdr3_nt: TGCAGTGCTTTACAGGGTAGCACTGAAGCTTTCTTT
cdr3_aa: CSALQGSTEAFF

clone_size: NA
j_call: TRBJ2-3
v_call: TRBV20-1
d_call: NA
cdr3_nt: TGCAGTGCCAGACCCGGGGATACGCAGTATTTT
cdr3_aa: CSARPGDTQYF

clone_size: NA
j_call: TRBJ2-3
v_call: TRBV20-1
d_call: TRBD2
cdr3_nt: TGCAGTGCTAGACTAGCGGGGTCAGATACGCAGTATTTT
cdr3_aa: CSARLAGSDTQYF

clone_size: NA
j_call: TRBJ1-1
v_call: TRBV7-9
d_call: TRBD1
cdr3_nt: TGTGCCATCGCCGGGACAGGGAAGGCCACTGAAGCTTTCTTT
cdr3_aa: CAIAGTGKATEAFF

clone_size: NA
j_call: TRBJ2-7
v_call: TRBV5-4
d_call: NA
cdr3_nt: TGTGCCAGCAGCTTGGAGCCTGCACGGCTTTCCTACGAGCAGTACTTC
cdr3_aa: CASSLEPARLSYEQYF

clone_size: NA
j_call: TRBJ2-5
v_call: TRBV6-1
d_call: NA
cdr3_nt: TGTGCCAGCAGTGGCTCGGGCGGTTACCAAGAGACCCAGTACTTC
cdr3_aa: CASSGSGGYQETQYF

clone_size: NA
j_call: TRBJ2-2
v_call: TRBV19
d_call: TRBD2
cdr3_nt: TGTGCCACCCACCCCGGGACTAGCGGCGGGGGGGAACTGTTTTTT
cdr3_aa: CATHPGTSGGGELFF

clone_size: once
j_call: TRBJ2-5
v_call: TRBV7-2
d_call: NA
cdr3_nt: TGTGCCAGCAGCCCCCCTCCGGGCCGGGAGACCCAGTACTTC
cdr3_aa: CASSPPPGRETQYF

clone_size: NA
j_call: TRBJ2-7
v_call: TRBV7-2
d_call: NA
cdr3_nt: TGTGCCAGCAGCCTCGCAGGGTATTCTTACGAGCAGTACTTC
cdr3_aa: CASSLAGYSYEQYF

clone_size: NA
j_call: TRBJ2-2
v_call: TRBV19
d_call: TRBD1
cdr3_nt: TGTGCCAGTAGTATTTCTTTCTGGGACAGGGAGGCCGGGGAGCTGTTTTTT
cdr3_aa: CASSISFWDREAGELFF

clone_size: NA
j_call: TRBJ2-1
v_call: TRBV9
d_call: TRBD1
cdr3_nt: TGTGCCAGCAGCCTCCCGGGACAGGCTTACAATGAGCAGTTCTTC
cdr3_aa: CASSLPGQAYNEQFF

clone_size: NA
j_call: TRBJ2-5
v_call: TRBV7-2
d_call: TRBD2
cdr3_nt: TGTGCCAGCAGCTTCGGTTGGCGGGGGGGCGGAGAGGAGACCCAGTACTTC
cdr3_aa: CASSFGWRGGGEETQYF

clone_size: NA
j_call: TRBJ2-7
v_call: TRBV20-1
d_call: NA
cdr3_nt: TGCAGTGCTGTCGAGGAGTCCGAGCAGTACTTC
cdr3_aa: CSAVEESEQYF

clone_size: NA
j_call: TRBJ2-7
v_call: TRBV18
d_call: NA
cdr3_nt: TGTGCCCCCTACGAGCAGTACTTC
cdr3_aa: CAPYEQYF

clone_size: NA
j_call: TRBJ1-1
v_call: TRBV28
d_call: TRBD1
cdr3_nt: TGTGCCAGCAGTTTCCGACAGGGGAGGACTGAAGCTTTCTTT
cdr3_aa: CASSFRQGRTEAFF

clone_size: NA
j_call: TRBJ2-3
v_call: TRBV11-3
d_call: TRBD2
cdr3_nt: TGTGCCAGCAAAAGCGGGAACACAGATACGCAGTATTTT
cdr3_aa: CASKSGNTDTQYF

clone_size: NA
j_call: TRBJ2-5
v_call: TRBV11-2
d_call: TRBD2
cdr3_nt: TGTGCCAGCAGCCTCGGGACTAGCGGGTCGGGCAGTGAGACCCAGTACTTC
cdr3_aa: CASSLGTSGSGSETQYF

clone_size: NA
j_call: TRBJ1-1
v_call: TRBV7-9
d_call: NA
cdr3_nt: TGTGCCAGCAGCTTAGTTGACAGCGAAGCTTTCTTT
cdr3_aa: CASSLVDSEAFF

clone_size: NA
j_call: TRBJ2-2
v_call: TRBV11-3
d_call: TRBD1
cdr3_nt: TGTGCCAGCAGCACTCCGGGACAGGGGACCACCGGGGAGCTGTTTTTT
cdr3_aa: CASSTPGQGTTGELFF

clone_size: NA
j_call: TRBJ1-6
v_call: TRBV7-9
d_call: NA
cdr3_nt: TGTGCCAGCAGTCGAGGAGACAATTCACCCCTCCACTTT
cdr3_aa: CASSRGDNSPLHF

clone_size: NA
j_call: TRBJ2-1
v_call: TRBV4-1
d_call: TRBD2
cdr3_nt: TGCGCCAGCAGCCAAGCGTCTAGCGGGGGGCGGGATGAGCAGTTCTTC
cdr3_aa: CASSQASSGGRDEQFF

clone_size: NA
j_call: TRBJ2-6
v_call: TRBV7-8
d_call: NA
cdr3_nt: TGTGCCAGCAGCTTAACCAACAGGGCTGGGGCCAACGTCCTGACTTTC
cdr3_aa: CASSLTNRAGANVLTF

clone_size: NA
j_call: TRBJ1-2
v_call: TRBV18
d_call: NA
cdr3_nt: TGTGCCAGCTCACCGGAGCAGCTCGATGGCTACACCTTC
cdr3_aa: CASSPEQLDGYTF

clone_size: NA
j_call: TRBJ2-6
v_call: TRBV4-3
d_call: NA
cdr3_nt: TGCGCCAGCAGCCAAGATCGCAGGGGTAGTGGGGCCAACGTCCTGACTTTC
cdr3_aa: CASSQDRRGSGANVLTF

clone_size: NA
j_call: TRBJ2-3
v_call: TRBV20-1
d_call: NA
cdr3_nt: TGCAGTGCTGGTGGAGGGGGTACGCAGTATTTT
cdr3_aa: CSAGGGGTQYF

clone_size: NA
j_call: TRBJ2-4
v_call: TRBV25-1
d_call: NA
cdr3_nt: TGTGCCAGCAGTGAGGCCCGGGGACAAAAAAACATTCAGTACTTC
cdr3_aa: CASSEARGQKNIQYF

clone_size: NA
j_call: TRBJ2-5
v_call: TRBV5-4
d_call: NA
cdr3_nt: TGTGCCAGCAGCATCCGGACAGTACAAGAGACCCAGTACTTC
cdr3_aa: CASSIRTVQETQYF

clone_size: NA
j_call: TRBJ2-1
v_call: TRBV18
d_call: NA
cdr3_nt: TGTGCCAGCTCATCCCTAGTGATAAATGAGCAGTTCTTC
cdr3_aa: CASSSLVINEQFF

clone_size: NA
j_call: TRBJ1-2
v_call: TRBV6-5
d_call: TRBD1
cdr3_nt: TGTGCCAGCAGTTTAGACCCGGGACAGGGAAGCTATGGCTACACCTTC
cdr3_aa: CASSLDPGQGSYGYTF

clone_size: NA
j_call: TRBJ2-2
v_call: TRBV5-4
d_call: NA
cdr3_nt: TGTGCCAGCAGCTTGAGATTGGCACGGGGGACCGGGGAGCTGTTTTTT
cdr3_aa: CASSLRLARGTGELFF

clone_size: NA
j_call: TRBJ2-1
v_call: TRBV4-1
d_call: NA
cdr3_nt: TGCGCCAGCAGCCGCACAGAGTCCTACAATGAGCAGTTCTTC
cdr3_aa: CASSRTESYNEQFF